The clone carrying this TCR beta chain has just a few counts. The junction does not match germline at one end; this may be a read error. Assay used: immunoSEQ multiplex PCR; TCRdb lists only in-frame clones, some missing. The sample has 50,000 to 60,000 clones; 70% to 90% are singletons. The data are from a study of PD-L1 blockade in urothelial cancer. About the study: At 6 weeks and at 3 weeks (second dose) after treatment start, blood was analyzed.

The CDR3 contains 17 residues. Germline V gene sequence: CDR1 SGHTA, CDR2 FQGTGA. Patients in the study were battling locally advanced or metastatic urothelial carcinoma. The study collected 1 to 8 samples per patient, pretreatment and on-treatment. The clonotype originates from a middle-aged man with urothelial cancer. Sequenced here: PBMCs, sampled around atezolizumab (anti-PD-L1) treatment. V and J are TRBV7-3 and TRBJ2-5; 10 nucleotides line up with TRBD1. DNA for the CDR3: TGTGCCAGCAGCCTAACCGGGACAGGGGACCAGTGGGGGACCCAGTACTTC. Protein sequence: CASSLTGTGDQWGTQYF.